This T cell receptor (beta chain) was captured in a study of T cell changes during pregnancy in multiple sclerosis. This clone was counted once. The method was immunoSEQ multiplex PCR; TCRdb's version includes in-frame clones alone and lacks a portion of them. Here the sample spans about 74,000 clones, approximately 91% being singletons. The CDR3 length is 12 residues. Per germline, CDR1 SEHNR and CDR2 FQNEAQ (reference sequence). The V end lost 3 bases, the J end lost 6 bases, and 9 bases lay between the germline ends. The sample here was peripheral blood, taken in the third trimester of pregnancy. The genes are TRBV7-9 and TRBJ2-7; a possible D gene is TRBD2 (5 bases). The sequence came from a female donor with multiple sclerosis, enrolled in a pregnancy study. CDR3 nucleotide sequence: TGTGCCAGCAGCTTCCGGACTCCCGAGCAGTACTTC. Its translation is CASSFRTPEQYF. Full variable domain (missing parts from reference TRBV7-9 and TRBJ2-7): DTGVSQNPRHKITKRGQNVTFRCDPISEHNRLYWYRQTLGQGPEFLTYFQNEAQLEKSRLLSDRFSAERPKGSFSTLEIQRTEQGDSAMYLCASSFRTPEQYFGPGTRLTVT.